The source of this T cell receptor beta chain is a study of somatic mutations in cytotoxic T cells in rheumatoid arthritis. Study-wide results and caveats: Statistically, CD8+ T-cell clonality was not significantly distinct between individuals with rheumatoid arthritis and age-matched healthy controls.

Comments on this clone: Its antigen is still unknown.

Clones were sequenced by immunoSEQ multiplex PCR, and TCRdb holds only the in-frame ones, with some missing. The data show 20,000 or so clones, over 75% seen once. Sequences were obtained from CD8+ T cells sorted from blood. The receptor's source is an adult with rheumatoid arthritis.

The CDR3 DNA reads TGTGCCAGCAGTTCATACCAGCGGGGGTTCAATGAGCAGTTCTTC. Residues: CASSSYQRGFNEQFF. This chain connects TRBV11-3 to TRBJ2-1, with TRBD2 identical over 8 bases. V was clipped by 6 bases and J by 6 bases; unmatched bases: 10. CDR1 and CDR2 from the germline V gene are SGHNT and YENEEA. The CDR3 contains 15 residues.